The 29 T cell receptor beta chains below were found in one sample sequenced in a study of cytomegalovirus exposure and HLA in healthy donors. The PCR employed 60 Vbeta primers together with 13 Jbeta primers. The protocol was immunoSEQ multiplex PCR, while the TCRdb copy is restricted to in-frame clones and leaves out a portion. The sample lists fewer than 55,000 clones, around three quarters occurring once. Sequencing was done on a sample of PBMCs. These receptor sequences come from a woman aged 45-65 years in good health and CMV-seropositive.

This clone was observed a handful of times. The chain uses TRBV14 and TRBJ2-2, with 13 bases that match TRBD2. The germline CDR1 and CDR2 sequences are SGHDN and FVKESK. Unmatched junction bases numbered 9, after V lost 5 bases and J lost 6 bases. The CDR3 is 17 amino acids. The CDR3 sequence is CASSSRWTSGGSGELFF. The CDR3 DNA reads TGTGCCAGCAGCTCCCGCTGGACTAGCGGGGGATCCGGGGAGCTGTTTTTT.

The CDR3 reads CARGAWTGGNTGELFF. The CDR3, as DNA: TGTGCCAGGGGTGCGTGGACAGGGGGGAACACCGGGGAGCTGTTTTTT. The genes are TRBV6-7 and TRBJ2-2, with TRBD1 matching over 10 bases. TRBV6-7 is classed as an ORF, of uncertain function. V shed 9 bases and J 1 base; nucleotides not matched to a gene: 8. This CDR3 comprises 16 residues.

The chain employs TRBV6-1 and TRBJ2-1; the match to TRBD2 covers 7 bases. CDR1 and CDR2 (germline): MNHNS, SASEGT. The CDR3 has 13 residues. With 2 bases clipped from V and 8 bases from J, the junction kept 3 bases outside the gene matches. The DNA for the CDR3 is TGTGCCAGCAGTGAACCACGGGGGGATGAGCAGTTCTTC. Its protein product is CASSEPRGDEQFF.

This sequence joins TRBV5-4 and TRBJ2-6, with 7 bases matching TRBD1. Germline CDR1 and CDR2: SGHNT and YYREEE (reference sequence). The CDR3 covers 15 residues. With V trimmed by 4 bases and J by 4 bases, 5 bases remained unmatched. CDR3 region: CASSPTGSGANVLTF. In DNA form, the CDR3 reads TGTGCCAGCAGCCCGACAGGGTCCGGGGCCAACGTCCTGACTTTC.

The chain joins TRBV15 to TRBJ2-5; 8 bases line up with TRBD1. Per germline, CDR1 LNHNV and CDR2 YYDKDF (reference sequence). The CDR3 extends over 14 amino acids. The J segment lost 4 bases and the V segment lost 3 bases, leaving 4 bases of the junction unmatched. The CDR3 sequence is CATSRQQGVETQYF. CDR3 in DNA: TGTGCCACCAGCAGGCAACAGGGGGTAGAGACCCAGTACTTC.

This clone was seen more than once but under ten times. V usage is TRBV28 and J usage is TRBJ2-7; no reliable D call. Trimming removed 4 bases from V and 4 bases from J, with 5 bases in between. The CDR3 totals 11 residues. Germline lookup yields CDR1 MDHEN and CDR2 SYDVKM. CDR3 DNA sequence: TGTGCCAGCAGTTCTAGATACGAGCAGTACTTC. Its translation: CASSSRYEQYF.

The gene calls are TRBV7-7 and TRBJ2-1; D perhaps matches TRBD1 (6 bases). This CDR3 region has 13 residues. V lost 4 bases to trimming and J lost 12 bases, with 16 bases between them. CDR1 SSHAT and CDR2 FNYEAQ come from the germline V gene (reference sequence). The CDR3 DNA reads TGTGCCAGCAGCTCAAACCGACAGGCCATGCAGTTCTTC. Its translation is CASSSNRQAMQFF. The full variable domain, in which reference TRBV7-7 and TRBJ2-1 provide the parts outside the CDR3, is GAGVSQSPRYKVTKRGQDVTLRCDPISSHATLYWYQQALGQGPEFLTYFNYEAQPDKSGLPSDRFSAERPEGSISTLTIQRTEQRDSAMYRCASSSNRQAMQFFGPGTRLTVL.

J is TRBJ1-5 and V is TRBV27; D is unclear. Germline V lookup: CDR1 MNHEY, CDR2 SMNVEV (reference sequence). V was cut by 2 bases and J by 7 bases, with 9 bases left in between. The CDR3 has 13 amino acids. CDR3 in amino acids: CASSLVSGQPQHF. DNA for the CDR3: TGTGCCAGCAGTTTAGTCTCGGGGCAGCCCCAGCATTTT.

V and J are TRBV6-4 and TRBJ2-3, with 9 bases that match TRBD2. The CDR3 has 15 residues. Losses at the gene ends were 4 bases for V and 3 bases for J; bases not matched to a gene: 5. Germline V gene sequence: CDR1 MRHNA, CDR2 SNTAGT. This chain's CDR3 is CASSVSGGTTDTQYF. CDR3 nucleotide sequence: TGTGCCAGCAGTGTCAGCGGGGGGACGACAGATACGCAGTATTTT.

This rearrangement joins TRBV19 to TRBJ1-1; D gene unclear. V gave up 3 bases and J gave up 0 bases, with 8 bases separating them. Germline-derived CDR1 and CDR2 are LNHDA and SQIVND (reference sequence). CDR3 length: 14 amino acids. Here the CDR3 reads CASSIRGLNTEAFF. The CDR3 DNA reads TGTGCCAGTAGTATCAGAGGGTTGAACACTGAAGCTTTCTTT.

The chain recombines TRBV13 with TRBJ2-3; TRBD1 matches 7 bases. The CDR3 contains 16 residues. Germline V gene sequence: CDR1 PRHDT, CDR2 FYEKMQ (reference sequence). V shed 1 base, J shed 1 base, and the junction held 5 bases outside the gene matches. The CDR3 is CASSLAGTDRTDTQYF. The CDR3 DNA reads TGTGCCAGCAGCTTAGCCGGGACAGACCGCACAGATACGCAGTATTTT.

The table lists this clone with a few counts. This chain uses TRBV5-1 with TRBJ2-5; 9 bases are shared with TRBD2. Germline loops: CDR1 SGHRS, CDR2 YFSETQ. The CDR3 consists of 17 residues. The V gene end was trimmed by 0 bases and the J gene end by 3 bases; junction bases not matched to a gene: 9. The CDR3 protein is CASSLGGSGRRKETQYF. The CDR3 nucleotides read TGCGCCAGCAGCTTGGGAGGTAGCGGGAGAAGGAAAGAGACCCAGTACTTC.

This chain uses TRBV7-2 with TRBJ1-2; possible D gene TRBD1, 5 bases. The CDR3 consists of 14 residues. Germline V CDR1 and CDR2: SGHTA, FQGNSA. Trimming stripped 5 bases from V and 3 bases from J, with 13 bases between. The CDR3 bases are TGTGCCAGCAGCCTACCGACAGATTACTATGGCTACACCTTC. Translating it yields CASSLPTDYYGYTF.

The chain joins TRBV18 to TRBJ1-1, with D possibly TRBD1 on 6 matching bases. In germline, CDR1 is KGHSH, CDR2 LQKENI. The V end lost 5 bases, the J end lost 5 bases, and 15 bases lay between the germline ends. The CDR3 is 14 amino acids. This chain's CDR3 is CASSDYRDETEAFF. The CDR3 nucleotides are TGTGCCAGCTCAGATTACAGGGATGAGACTGAAGCTTTCTTT.

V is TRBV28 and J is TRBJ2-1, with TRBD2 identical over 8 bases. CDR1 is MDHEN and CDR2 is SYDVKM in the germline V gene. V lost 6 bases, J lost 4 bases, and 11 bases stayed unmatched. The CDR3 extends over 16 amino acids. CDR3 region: CASSPGGTRGYNEQFF. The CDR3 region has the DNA TGTGCCAGCAGCCCAGGAGGGACTAGAGGGTACAATGAGCAGTTCTTC.

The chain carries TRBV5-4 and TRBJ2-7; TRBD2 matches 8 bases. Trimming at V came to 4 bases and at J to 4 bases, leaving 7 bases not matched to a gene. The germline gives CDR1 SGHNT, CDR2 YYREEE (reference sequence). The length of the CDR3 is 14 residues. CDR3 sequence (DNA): TGTGCCAGCAGCCGGGGGGGGGCGAGGTACGAGCAGTACTTC. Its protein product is CASSRGGARYEQYF.

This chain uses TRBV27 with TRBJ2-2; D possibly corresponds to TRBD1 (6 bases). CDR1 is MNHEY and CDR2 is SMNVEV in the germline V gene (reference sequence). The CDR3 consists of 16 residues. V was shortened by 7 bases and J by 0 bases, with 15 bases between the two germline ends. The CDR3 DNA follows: TGTGCCAGCACCACAACCGGGACATCGAACACCGGGGAGCTGTTTTTT. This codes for CASTTTGTSNTGELFF.

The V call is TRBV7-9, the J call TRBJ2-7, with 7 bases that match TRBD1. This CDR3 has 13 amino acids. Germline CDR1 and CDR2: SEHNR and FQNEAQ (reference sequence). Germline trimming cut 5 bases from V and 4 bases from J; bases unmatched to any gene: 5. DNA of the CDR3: TGTGCCAGCAGCCACGACAGGGCGTACGAGCAGTACTTC. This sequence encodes CASSHDRAYEQYF.

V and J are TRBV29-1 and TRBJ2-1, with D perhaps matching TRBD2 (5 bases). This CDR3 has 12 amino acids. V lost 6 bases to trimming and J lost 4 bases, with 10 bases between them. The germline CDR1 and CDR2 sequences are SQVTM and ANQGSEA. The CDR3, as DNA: TGCAGCGTCGCACCGGGATACAATGAGCAGTTCTTC. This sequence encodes CSVAPGYNEQFF.

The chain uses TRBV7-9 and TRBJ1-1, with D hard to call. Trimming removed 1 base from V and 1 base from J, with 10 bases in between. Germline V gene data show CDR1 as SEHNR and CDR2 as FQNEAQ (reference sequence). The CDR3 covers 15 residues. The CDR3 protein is CASSLGAPANTEAFF. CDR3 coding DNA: TGTGCCAGCAGCTTAGGGGCCCCCGCGAACACTGAAGCTTTCTTT.

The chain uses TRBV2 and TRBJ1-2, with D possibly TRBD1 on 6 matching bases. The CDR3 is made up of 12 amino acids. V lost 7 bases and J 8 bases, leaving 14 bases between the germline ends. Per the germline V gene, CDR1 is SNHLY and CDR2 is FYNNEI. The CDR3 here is CASTTTGNGYTF. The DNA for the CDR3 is TGTGCCAGCACCACCACAGGGAACGGCTACACCTTC.

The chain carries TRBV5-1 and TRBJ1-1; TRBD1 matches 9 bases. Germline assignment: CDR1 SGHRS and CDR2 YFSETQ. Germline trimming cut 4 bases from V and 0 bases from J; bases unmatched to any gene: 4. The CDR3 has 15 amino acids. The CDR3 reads CASSMGQGMNTEAFF. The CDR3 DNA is TGCGCCAGCAGCATGGGACAGGGAATGAACACTGAAGCTTTCTTT.

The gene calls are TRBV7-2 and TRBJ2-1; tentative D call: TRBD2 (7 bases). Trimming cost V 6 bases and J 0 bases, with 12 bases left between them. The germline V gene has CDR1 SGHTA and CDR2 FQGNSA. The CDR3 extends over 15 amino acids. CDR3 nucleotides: TGTGCCAGCAGACAGGGCGGGGGCTCCTACAATGAGCAGTTCTTC. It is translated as CASRQGGGSYNEQFF.

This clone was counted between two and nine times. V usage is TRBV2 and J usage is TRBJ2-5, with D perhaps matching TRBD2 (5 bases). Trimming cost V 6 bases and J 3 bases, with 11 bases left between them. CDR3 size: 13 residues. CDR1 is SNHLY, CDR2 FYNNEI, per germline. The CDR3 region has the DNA TGTGCCAGCAGCTCCGGGATCGAAGAGACCCAGTACTTC. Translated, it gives CASSSGIEETQYF.

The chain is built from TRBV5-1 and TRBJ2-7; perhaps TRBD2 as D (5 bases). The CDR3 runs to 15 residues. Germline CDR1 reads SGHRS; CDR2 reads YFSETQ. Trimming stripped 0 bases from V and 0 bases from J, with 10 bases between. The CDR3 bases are TGCGCCAGCAGCTTGGGTTTGGGGAGCTCCTACGAGCAGTACTTC. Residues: CASSLGLGSSYEQYF.

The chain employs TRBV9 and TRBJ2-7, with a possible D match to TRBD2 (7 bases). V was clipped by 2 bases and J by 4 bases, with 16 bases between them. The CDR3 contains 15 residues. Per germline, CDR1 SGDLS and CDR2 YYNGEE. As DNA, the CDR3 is TGTGCCAGCAGCGTCGGACTAGGCCAGGGGTACGAGCAGTACTTC. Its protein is CASSVGLGQGYEQYF.

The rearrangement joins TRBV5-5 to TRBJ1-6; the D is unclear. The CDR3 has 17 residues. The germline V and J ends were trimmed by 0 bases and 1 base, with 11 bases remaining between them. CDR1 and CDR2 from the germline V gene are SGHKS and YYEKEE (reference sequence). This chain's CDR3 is CASSLEVRGSYNSPLHF. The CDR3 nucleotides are TGTGCCAGCAGCTTGGAAGTCAGAGGATCCTATAATTCACCCCTCCACTTT.

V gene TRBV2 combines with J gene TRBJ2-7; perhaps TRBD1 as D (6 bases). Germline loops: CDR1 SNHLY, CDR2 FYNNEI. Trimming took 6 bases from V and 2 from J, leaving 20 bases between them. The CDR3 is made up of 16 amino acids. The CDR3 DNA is TGTGCCAGCAGAGGTTCAGGACAGAAAAGTACCTACGAGCAGTACTTC. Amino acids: CASRGSGQKSTYEQYF.

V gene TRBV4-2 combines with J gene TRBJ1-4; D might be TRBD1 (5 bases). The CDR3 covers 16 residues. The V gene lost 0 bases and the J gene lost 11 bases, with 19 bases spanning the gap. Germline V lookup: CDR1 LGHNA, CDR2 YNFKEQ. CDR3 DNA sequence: TGTGCCAGCAGCCAAGATTTTAGTGGGGCACTTGGGAAACTGTTTTTT. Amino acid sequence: CASSQDFSGALGKLFF.